This TCR beta chain derives from a study of STAT5B mutations in CD4+ large granular lymphocyte leukemia (dated by TCRdb to 2021 to 2024). The study in broad terms: Among the healthy controls, the CDR3 'QG' motif was associated with a particular HLA allele. The purity of purified fractions was confirmed by flow cytometry on FACSCanto II or FACSVerse to exceed 95% among lymphocytes. The TCRbeta repertoires of CD4+ T-cell large granular lymphocyte leukemia patients were compared with the TCRbeta repertoires of healthy blood donors. General findings and caveats noted by the study authors: Main leukemic clonotypes were private to each patient, although 25% to 30% appeared at low frequency in other patients' non-leukemic repertoires. The data were not HLA-matched, and the higher clonality in CD4+ T-LGLL than in CD8+ T-LGLL could be due to the relatively small sample size. Greater clonality appeared to be present in CD4-sorted patient repertoires than in healthy CD4+ repertoires, and the difference was retained after the putative leukemic clones were removed. Enrichment of TRBV06-family usage was observed among the top patient clones (8/27) relative to healthy controls (2/35).

As concerns this clone: This clone's antigen is unknown. No much larger clone exists at a distance of one base, and base qualities are not known.

TCRbeta rearrangements were sequenced from genomic DNA using the immunoSEQ assay at survey resolution. Per the original workflow: In the TCR sequencing data, the lowest productive clonotype frequency that could be detected was 2.59 x 10-5. Only productive TCRbeta rearrangements, meaning sequences that were complete and in-frame, were kept for the analyses. The clonality of each sample was calculated as Simpson clonality in the immunoSEQ Analyzer version 3.0. Clones were grouped by frequency into very rare, small, medium, large (1-20%) or hyperexpanded (>20%) categories. Generation probabilities were estimated with OLGA 1.2.3, V-gene circos plots were made with VDJtools, specificities were searched in VDJdb, and CDR3 motifs were identified with GLIPH. TCRdb stores this immuneACCESS table with in-frame sequences only. Part of the clones is absent; in the studies checked, under half of the shortfall reflects unresolved V genes, and no reason is known for the rest. V and J calls plus clone size are reproduced from that table; the DNA served to infer D and trimming. The sample profile shows approximately 30,000 clones; 68% of them were found once. The ten largest clones add up to under 2% of the sample.

Spanning cysteine to phenylalanine, the CDR3 consists of 16 amino acids. The kept DNA is CDR3 alone, 48 bases in frame from the first base. Compared with germline, V lacks 4 bases and J lacks 3 bases; bases without a gene match: 10. The germline V gene sets CDR1 to SGHRS and CDR2 to YFSETQ. Healthy controls were some 35 blood donors whose buffy coats came from the Finnish Red Cross blood service. All TCR-sequenced material derived from peripheral blood: patient blood samples and healthy donor buffy coats. Ficoll-Hypaque gradient centrifugation was used to isolate peripheral blood mononuclear cells. CD4+ cells were purified magnetically from the buffy coats of healthy controls. The Gentra Puregene Cell and Tissue kit was used for genomic DNA extraction, and quantification was performed on a Qubit 2.0 fluorometer.

What was sequenced was CD4+ T cells from blood buffy coats. The TCR comes from a human donor in good health. The sequence joins TRBV5-1 to TRBJ2-7; 10 bases in the junction line up with TRBD1. The sequenced DNA is TGCGCCAGCAGCATGGGAGGGACAGGGGTCGTCTACGAGCAGTACTTC. Its protein product is CASSMGGTGVVYEQYF.